This TCR beta chain was captured in a study of lymphopenia after photon versus proton radiotherapy. Regarding this clone: Its antigen is undetermined.

The CDR3 runs to 11 residues. The germline CDR1 and CDR2 sequences are DFQATT and SNEGSKA (reference sequence). The V end was cut by 1 base, the J end by 6 bases, with 6 bases between. Study-level points and caveats: Relative stability marked proton patients; photon patients lost diversity and naive cells. In patients who died, overall survival fell as post-nadir TCR diversity dropped more. Oligoclonal CD8+ Temra expansion after nadir drove photon patients' diversity drop. Survival link was tested only in deceased patients; proton benefit remains a possibility.

Clones were sequenced by immunoSEQ multiplex PCR, and TCRdb holds only the in-frame ones, with some missing. This sample carries 15,000 or so clones, 70% to 85% of them seen once, and the ten largest clones take 27%. This clonotype originated in a man aged 50 or older with gastric cancer. The material was peripheral blood, obtained from a patient treated with photon-based radiotherapy. This chain uses TRBV20-1 with TRBJ1-1; D unclear. CDR3 region: CSARVGAEAFF. The CDR3, as DNA: TGCAGTGCTAGAGTAGGAGCTGAAGCTTTCTTT.